Each of the 15 T cell receptor delta chains below was sequenced from the same sample in a study of gamma-delta T cells after stem cell transplantation. TCRdb re-processed the RT-PCR reads via CATT. Among approximately 640 delta-chain clones, more than 8% were seen once, and the ten largest hold around 60%. The sample taken for sequencing was gamma-delta T cells. These receptor sequences come from a human donor. It is not recorded whose cells these are; they may come from a transplant donor.

This clone has a handful of counts. A read error likely explains this, since a far larger clone differs by one base. The sample has other DNA sequences that encode this CDR3 too. CDR3 region: CACDSLQTGGYAPDKLIF. CDR3 DNA sequence: TGTGCCTGTGACAGCCTTCAAACTGGGGGATACGCTCCCGATAAACTCATCTTT. The V and J genes are TRDV2 and TRDJ1; 13 nucleotides line up with TRDD3. The CDR3 extends over 18 amino acids. V shed 2 bases, J shed 3 bases, and the junction held 11 bases outside the gene matches. The V gene's germline CDR1 is GEAIGNYY and CDR2 EKD.

About this clone itself: A much larger clone differs by one base, so this may be a read error. This chain links TRDV2 with TRDJ3; 9 bases agree with TRDD3. Trimming cost V 2 bases and J 2 bases; bases outside gene matches: 15. CDR3 size: 21 residues. The germline gives CDR1 GEAIGNYY, CDR2 EKD. CDR3 in DNA: TGTGCCTGTGACAAACTGGGGGACACCAACCCGGGGCCCTGGGACACCCGACAGATGTTTTTC. Translated, it gives CACDKLGDTNPGPWDTRQMFF.

This clone has only a few counts. This likely came from a read error, as a far larger clone is one base away. The rearrangement links TRAV29/DV5 to TRDJ1, with 11 bases that match TRDD3. Germline V gene sequence: CDR1 NSMFDY, CDR2 ISSIKDK. V gave up 0 bases and J gave up 3 bases; unmatched junction bases: 40. The CDR3 runs 27 residues. CDR3 sequence reads: CAASEVGSYHLPPYSILGDIVSDKLIF. In nucleotides, the CDR3 is TGTGCAGCAAGCGAGGTTGGTTCCTATCACCTTCCACCATACTCGATACTGGGGGATATTGTATCCGATAAACTCATCTTT.

J gene TRDJ1 was identified, but the V gene was not called; the D call of TRDD3 is as the table states it, not checked on the DNA. The CDR3 extends over 22 amino acids. In DNA form, the CDR3 reads TGTGCTCTTGGGGAACTCTCCCTTCCGCCGCGGCATTCCCTCTGGGGTGACGATAAACTCATCTTT. Amino acid sequence: CALGELSLPPRHSLWGDDKLIF.

This clone is deemed large (0.1 to 1%). The rearrangement uses TRDV2 and TRDJ3; a weak D match, TRDD3 (5 bases). This CDR3 region has 16 residues. With 2 bases removed from V and 5 bases from J, the gap between germline ends came to 12 bases. From germline, CDR1 is GEAIGNYY and CDR2 EKD. In nucleotides, the CDR3 is TGTGCCTGTGACAGACTGGACCCCGGGGACACCCGACAGATGTTTTTC. This translates into CACDRLDPGDTRQMFF.

The sample holds a few counts of this clone. Other DNA sequences in the same sample also yield this CDR3. This chain joins TRDV2 and TRDJ1, with 7 bases aligning to TRDD3. Germline trimming cut 3 bases from V and 0 bases from J; bases unmatched to any gene: 12. This CDR3 spans 17 amino acids. Germline-derived CDR1 and CDR2 are GEAIGNYY and EKD. The CDR3 is CACDPMGDSGYTDKLIF. In DNA form, the CDR3 reads TGTGCCTGTGACCCGATGGGGGACAGTGGCTACACCGATAAACTCATCTTT.

This clone was seen more than once but under ten times. TCRdb's entry gives the protein of a much larger clone, which mismatches this DNA's translation at residue 14, likely from a read error; the protein reported here is translated from the DNA. V is TRDV2 and J is TRDJ1; 9 bases match TRDD3. Germline-derived CDR1 and CDR2 are GEAIGNYY and EKD. The CDR3 consists of 17 residues. The CDR3 sequence: CACDRLGDRRDTDELIF. For the CDR3, the DNA is TGTGCCTGTGACAGACTGGGGGACCGAAGGGACACCGATGAACTCATCTTT.

This clone was recorded a few times. The CDR3 nucleotides read TGTGCCTGTGACACTATGGGGGTAACTGGGGAAACGGAAAGTCCGGAACTCATCTTT. Translation: CACDTMGVTGETESPELIF. The genes are TRDV2 and TRDJ1; 7 bases line up with TRDD3. The V segment lost 1 base and the J segment 9 bases; nucleotides outside the gene matches: 25. CDR3 length: 19 residues. Germline CDR1 and CDR2: GEAIGNYY and EKD.

In this sample, this clone turned up a few times. The TCRdb protein comes from a much larger clone and disagrees with this DNA's translation at residue 5, likely due to a read error; the protein given here is derived from the DNA. The chain is built from TRDV1 and TRDJ2; TRDD3 matches 10 bases. The V segment lost 6 bases and the J segment 7 bases; nucleotides outside the gene matches: 5. From germline, CDR1 is TSWWSYY and CDR2 QGS. This CDR3 spans 14 amino acids. CDR3 loop: CALGWGIGVAQLFF. DNA of the CDR3: TGTGCTCTTGGCTGGGGGATAGGAGTAGCACAACTCTTCTTT.

As regards this clone: This likely reflects a read error, since a far larger clone is one base away. In the same sample, other DNA sequences code for this CDR3. The chain is built from TRDV2 and TRDJ1, with TRDD3 matching over 10 bases. Per the germline V gene, CDR1 is GEAIGNYY and CDR2 is EKD. The CDR3 has 17 residues. With 1 base clipped from V and 0 bases from J, the junction kept 7 bases outside the gene matches. CDR3 sequence reads: CACDTVGGYADTDKLIF. The CDR3 nucleotides are TGTGCCTGTGACACAGTCGGGGGATACGCGGACACCGATAAACTCATCTTT.

In the case of this clone: This DNA translates differently at residue 10 from the TCRdb protein, which is that of a much larger clone; a read error is likely, and the protein shown is the DNA's own translation. CDR3 loop: CALGGTGGYTDKLIF. In DNA, the CDR3 is TGTGCTCTTGGGGGGACTGGGGGATACACCGATAAACTCATCTTT. The chain joins TRDV1 to TRDJ1, with 10 bases that match TRDD3. CDR1 and CDR2 (germline): TSWWSYY, QGS. The CDR3 spans 15 residues. The trim removed 4 bases at V and 0 bases at J, leaving 2 bases unmatched.

As concerns this clone: A much larger clone is a single base away; this may be a read error. The V segment is TRDV2, and no J call was made; the D call TRDD3 from the table was never checked on the DNA. From germline, CDR1 is GEAIGNYY and CDR2 EKD. The CDR3 extends over 20 amino acids. Here the CDR3 reads CACDPLYWGIPPEYTDKLIF. For the CDR3, the DNA is TGTGCCTGTGACCCGCTGTACTGGGGGATACCCCCCGAGTACACCGATAAACTCATCTTC.

This clone was found a few times. The junction departs from germline at one end; a sequencing error may be responsible. This CDR3 reads CACDYTGGSNSLDTRQMFF. CDR3 sequence (DNA): TGTGCCTGTGACTACACTGGGGGTTCCAACTCCTTGGACACCCGACAGATGTTTTTC. V usage is TRDV2 and J usage is TRDJ3; TRDD3 aligns across 8 bases. The CDR3 is 19 residues long. The germline gives CDR1 GEAIGNYY, CDR2 EKD.

This clone was seen more than once but under ten times. A much larger clone differs from this one at a single base, so this may be a read error. The sample has other DNA sequences that encode this CDR3 too. J is TRDJ1 and V is TRDV2; D gene ambiguous. CDR1 and CDR2 (germline): GEAIGNYY, EKD. The CDR3 extends over 17 amino acids. Trimming removed 1 base from V and 0 bases from J, with 17 bases in between. The CDR3 DNA reads as TGTGCCTGTGACACGGTCGCCTCGGAAAGGTACACCGATAAACTCATCTTT. This encodes CACDTVASERYTDKLIF.

In regard to this clone: The protein held in TCRdb is that of a much larger clone and does not match this DNA's translation at residue 6, likely because of a read error; the protein shown is translated from the DNA. The chain uses TRDV2 and TRDJ1; no clear D gene. TCRdb does not report a J gene; here it was assigned by matching the DNA to germline references. The CDR3 spans 15 residues. Germline V gives CDR1 GEAIGNYY, CDR2 EKD. Trimming cost V 3 bases and J 0 bases, with 13 bases left between them. DNA for the CDR3: TGTGCCTGTGACTCACGTTTGAGCTACACCGATAAACTCATCTTT. Residues: CACDSRLSYTDKLIF.